These 11 T cell receptor beta chains were sequenced from one sample in a study of blood T cell repertoires in COVID-19. Measured with immunoSEQ multiplex PCR; TCRdb has only the in-frame clones, and not every one. The sample contains 200,000 to 250,000 clones, roughly nine tenths of which appear only once. The sample consisted of peripheral blood. These receptors were taken from a woman aged 45-65 years with acute or convalescent COVID-19.

The chain recombines TRBV7-8 with TRBJ1-2; D remains ambiguous. The CDR3 sequence is 13 residues long. Between the trimmed V and J ends, which lost 1 base and 2 bases, there was a span of 5 bases. Germline V gene sequence: CDR1 SGHVS, CDR2 FQNEAQ. The CDR3 reads CASSLVSNYGYTF. The CDR3 nucleotides read TGTGCCAGCAGCTTAGTTTCAAACTATGGCTACACCTTC.

Only one count was recorded for this clone. The chain has TRBV25-1 and TRBJ1-2, with a possible D match to TRBD1 (6 bases). Trimming removed 4 bases from V and 2 bases from J, with 11 bases in between. The CDR3 is 14 residues long. Germline CDR1 reads MGHDK; CDR2 reads SYGVNS. The CDR3 nucleotides read TGTGCCAGCAGTGGGGGGCAGTTAAACTATGGCTACACCTTC. This codes for CASSGGQLNYGYTF.

This chain links TRBV7-2 with TRBJ2-1, with 8 bases that match TRBD2. V lost 7 bases to trimming and J lost 6 bases; unmatched junction nucleotides: 8. The CDR3 loop spans 14 amino acids. Germline CDR1 and CDR2: SGHTA and FQGNSA. The CDR3 DNA sequence: TGTGCCAGCACCCCGACTAGCGTGGGCAATGAGCAGTTCTTC. It encodes CASTPTSVGNEQFF.

V usage is TRBV6-5 and J usage is TRBJ2-7, with 8 bases matching TRBD2. The ends lost 4 bases at V and 0 bases at J; junction bases unmatched: 8. Germline V gene data show CDR1 as MNHEY and CDR2 as SVGAGI. CDR3 length equals 16 residues. CDR3 coding DNA: TGTGCCAGCAGTTTCGTCGGGGGGGGGTCCTCCTACGAGCAGTACTTC. Its protein product is CASSFVGGGSSYEQYF.

The CDR3 DNA reads TGTGCCAGCAGCTTAGGGACAGGGGGCGATATAGCTTTCTTT. It is translated as CASSLGTGGDIAFF. This chain connects TRBV7-2 to TRBJ1-1, with 11 bases fitting TRBD1. The CDR3 consists of 14 residues. Germline CDR1 SGHTA, CDR2 FQGNSA. V lost 1 base, J lost 10 bases, and 5 bases stayed unmatched.

The chain is built from TRBV27 and TRBJ2-7, with D possibly TRBD2 on 6 matching bases. Trimming removed 3 bases at V and 0 bases at J, with 9 bases between. The CDR3 consists of 14 residues. Per germline, CDR1 MNHEY and CDR2 SMNVEV (reference sequence). CDR3 sequence: CASSFGRSSYEQYF. CDR3 DNA sequence: TGTGCCAGCAGTTTTGGGAGGAGCTCCTACGAGCAGTACTTC.

The CDR3 loop reads CASSSPGQGKYEQYF. In DNA, the CDR3 is TGTGCCAGCAGTTCACCGGGACAGGGTAAATACGAGCAGTACTTC. The V call is TRBV6-5, the J call TRBJ2-7, with TRBD1 matching over 9 bases. Per germline, CDR1 MNHEY and CDR2 SVGAGI. The CDR3 consists of 15 residues. Losses at the gene ends were 4 bases for V and 4 bases for J; bases not matched to a gene: 8.

This clone was recorded only once. This chain links TRBV10-2 with TRBJ1-1, with D perhaps TRBD1 (5 bases). Looked up from germline, CDR1 is WSHSY and CDR2 is SAAADI. The CDR3 has 15 residues. Trimming shortened V by 0 bases and J by 5 bases, and 13 bases separated the two germline ends. DNA for the CDR3: TGCGCCAGCAGTGAGTCGACGGGGGAGGTGACTGAAGCTTTCTTT. It is translated as CASSESTGEVTEAFF.

The rearrangement links TRBV18 to TRBJ2-7; possibly TRBD2 for D (5 bases). V shed 5 bases and J shed 5 bases, with 16 bases lying between them. Germline lookup yields CDR1 KGHSH and CDR2 LQKENI. This CDR3 region has 14 residues. The CDR3 loop is CASSTTPGSHEQYF. In DNA, the CDR3 is TGTGCCAGCTCAACCACCCCGGGAAGCCACGAGCAGTACTTC.

CDR3 nucleotides: TGTGCCAGCACCGGAGATAGGACAGGGGGTGAAAAACTGTTTTTT. Translating it yields CASTGDRTGGEKLFF. This rearrangement joins TRBV2 to TRBJ1-4; 10 positions match TRBD1. This CDR3 spans 15 amino acids. Trimming removed 7 bases from V and 7 bases from J; junction bases left unmatched: 9. Germline CDR1 SNHLY, CDR2 FYNNEI.

The chain is built from TRBV2 and TRBJ2-3; tentatively, D is TRBD1 (5 bases). CDR3 length: 13 residues. V shed 9 bases and J shed 2 bases, with 12 bases lying between them. Germline V gene lookup returns CDR1 SNHLY and CDR2 FYNNEI. CDR3 DNA: TGTGCCAGAGGGGTAGAAATCACAGATACGCAGTATTTT. Residues: CARGVEITDTQYF. Filled out from reference TRBV2 and TRBJ2-3, the complete variable domain reads EPEVTQTPSHQVTQMGQEVILRCVPISNHLYFYWYRQILGQKVEFLVSFYNNEISEKSEIFDDQFSVERPDGSNFTLKIRSTKLEDSAMYFCARGVEITDTQYFGPGTRLTVL.